The subject of this entry is one T cell receptor beta chain. The antigen remains unidentified. Time point meaning: newly diagnosed GD, antithyroid drugs for less than 3 months. The authors made the TCR library using RNA they extracted from PBMCs. The authors drew patients from an endocrinology department in Xi'an, China. This entry comes from a study of regulatory T cells in long-lasting Graves disease. The wider study: Antithyroid drugs had been taken by newly diagnosed Graves' patients for under 3 months. Overall study findings and caveats: Under persistent disease, TRBV28, TRBJ1-2 and TRBJ2-5 were used preferentially.

Construction of TCR beta libraries relied on iRepertoire HTBI primers and on Arm-PCR targeting CDR3 regions. One entry per CDR3 protein, called by TCRdb with MiXCR from the multiplex PCR reads. The table shows under 500,000 distinct CDR3 sequences, with approximately 16% occurring only once. The ends lost 1 base at V and 5 bases at J; junction bases unmatched: 7. CDR1 and CDR2 (germline): PRHDT, FYEKMQ (reference sequence). The CDR3 length is 16 residues. This sample also belongs to another study, concerning T cells in Graves' hyperthyroidism and ophthalmopathy.

This specimen was peripheral blood mononuclear cells (PBMCs), taken at new diagnosis, from a patient treated with antithyroid drugs. This TCR derives from a woman in her thirties with Graves disease. The chain is built from TRBV13 and TRBJ1-1, with TRBD1 matching 10 bases. CDR3 sequence (DNA): TGTGCCAGCAGCTTAGTGGGACAGGGGTTTTTTACTGAAGCTTTCTTT. Translation gives CASSLVGQGFFTEAFF.